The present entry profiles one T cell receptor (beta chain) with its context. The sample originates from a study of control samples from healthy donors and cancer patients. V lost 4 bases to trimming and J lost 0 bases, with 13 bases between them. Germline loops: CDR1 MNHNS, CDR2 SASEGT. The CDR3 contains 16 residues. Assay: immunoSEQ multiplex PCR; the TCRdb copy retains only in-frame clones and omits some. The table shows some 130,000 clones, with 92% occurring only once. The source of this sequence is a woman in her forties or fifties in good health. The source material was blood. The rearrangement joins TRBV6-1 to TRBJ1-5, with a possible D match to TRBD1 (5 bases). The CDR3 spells CASSAKSTVSNQPQHF. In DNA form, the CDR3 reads TGTGCCAGCAGTGCCAAGTCGACAGTTAGCAATCAGCCCCAGCATTTT.